This is a list of T cell receptor beta chains from one sample in a study of blood T cell repertoires in COVID-19. Here immunoSEQ multiplex PCR was the method, and the copy in TCRdb shows in-frame clones only, minus some. The sample lists a few hundred thousand clones; 80% were seen once. Specimen: PBMCs or T cells enriched from blood (not recorded which). All receptors come from a woman aged 40 to 49 with acute COVID-19. The CDR3 runs from the conserved cysteine through the conserved F or W. The order of the fields is J gene, clone size, V gene, D gene, CDR3 DNA, CDR3 protein. The D gene is left open where the match is weak. The size entry is marked missing in some rows and otherwise reads once, few, many or a size class.

>TRBJ1-1|-|TRBV6-5|-
TGTGCCAGCAGCCCACAGGGGAACACTGAAGCTTTCTTT
CASSPQGNTEAFF
>TRBJ1-5|-|TRBV12-5|-
TGTGCTAGTGGCATGACAGACAATCAGCCCCAGCATTTT
CASGMTDNQPQHF
>TRBJ1-4|-|TRBV3-1/TRBV3-2|-
TGTGCCAGCAGCCAAAGGCAGGGGCGGGAAAAACTGTTTTTT
CASSQRQGREKLFF
>TRBJ1-1|-|TRBV28|-
TGTGCCAGCAGTGTGACAGGAATCACTGAAGCTTTCTTT
CASSVTGITEAFF
>TRBJ1-4|-|TRBV6-5|TRBD1
TGTGCCAGCAGTCCGGACAGGGGGAGGAAGGAAAAACTGTTTTTT
CASSPDRGRKEKLFF
>TRBJ1-5|-|TRBV27|TRBD1
TGTGCCAGCAGTTGGACAGGGGAGAATCAGCCCCAGCATTTT
CASSWTGENQPQHF
>TRBJ1-6|-|TRBV28|-
TGTGCCAGCAGTCCCCGACGGGACATAATCCACTTT
CASSPRRDIIHF
>TRBJ1-2|-|TRBV19|TRBD1
TGTGCCAGTAGTACCTCCAGGGGGCTGGGAGGCTACACCTTC
CASSTSRGLGGYTF
>TRBJ1-1|-|TRBV28|-
TGTGCCAGCCGCACTGCGGGAGTGAACACTGAAGCTTTCTTT
CASRTAGVNTEAFF
>TRBJ1-2|-|TRBV29-1|TRBD1
TGCAGCGTTCTTACCGGGACAGGGTATGGCTACACCTTC
CSVLTGTGYGYTF
>TRBJ1-5|few|TRBV19|TRBD1
TGTGCCAGTAGTATAGTTGGGACAGGCGGTCAGCCCCAGCATTTT
CASSIVGTGGQPQHF
>TRBJ1-2|many|TRBV5-4|TRBD1
TGTGCCAGCAGCGGTTACAGGGGGAACTATGGCTACACCTTC
CASSGYRGNYGYTF
>TRBJ2-7|-|TRBV27|TRBD1
TGTGCCAGCAGTTTACGTGAAGGGGGCCCCTACGAGCAGTACTTC
CASSLREGGPYEQYF
>TRBJ1-1|-|TRBV5-1|-
TGCGCCAGCAGCTTCCAGGGGAGCCCTGAAGCTTTCTTT
CASSFQGSPEAFF
>TRBJ1-1|-|TRBV28|-
TGTGCCAGCAAAGTAGAGGCCGATGAAGCTTTCTTT
CASKVEADEAFF
>TRBJ1-1|-|TRBV11-1|TRBD1
TGTGCCAGCAGCTTAGCTTCACTTTGGACAGGGCGGACTGAAGCTTTCTTT
CASSLASLWTGRTEAFF
>TRBJ1-3|-|TRBV15|TRBD1
TGTGCCACCAGCTCGTTGAGACAGGGGGGAATCTCTGGAAACACCATATATTTT
CATSSLRQGGISGNTIYF
>TRBJ2-7|-|TRBV13|-
TGTGCCAGCAGCCTCCTCGGAGGCGAGCAGTACTTC
CASSLLGGEQYF
>TRBJ2-3|-|TRBV5-4|TRBD2
TGTGCCAGCAGCGTGAGCGGGGGGGGGAGCACAGATACGCAGTATTTT
CASSVSGGGSTDTQYF
>TRBJ2-7|-|TRBV5-1|TRBD1
TGCGCCAGCAGCTCCGGGACAGGGACTAAACAGTACTTC
CASSSGTGTKQYF
>TRBJ1-6|-|TRBV30|-
TGTGCCTGGAGTTTCAGTAATTCACCCCTCCACTTT
CAWSFSNSPLHF
>TRBJ2-5|-|TRBV28|TRBD2
TGTGCCAGCAACCCACCGGGACTAGGATCAGGGGAGACCCAGTACTTC
CASNPPGLGSGETQYF
>TRBJ2-7|-|TRBV28|-
TGTGCCAGCAGGCGTCAGGGGTCCCCCTACGAGCAGTACTTC
CASRRQGSPYEQYF
>TRBJ1-1|-|TRBV6-5|-
TGTGCCAGCAGTTACCAGAACACTGAAGCTTTCTTT
CASSYQNTEAFF
>TRBJ1-5|-|TRBV4-3|TRBD1
TGCGCCAGCAGCCAAGATATAGCGGGACAGGGGAGAGATCAGCCCCAGCATTTT
CASSQDIAGQGRDQPQHF
>TRBJ2-7|-|TRBV28|-
TGTGCCAGCAGTTCCCCGCAGCGGTACGAGCAGTACTTC
CASSSPQRYEQYF
>TRBJ1-6|-|TRBV6-4|-
TGTGCCAGCAGTGAGGGGGCATTCGGGAATTCACCCCTCCACTTT
CASSEGAFGNSPLHF
>TRBJ1-1|-|TRBV28|-
TGTGCCAGCAGCCTCACCGGGACACTAAACACTGAAGCTTTCTTT
CASSLTGTLNTEAFF
>TRBJ2-2|-|TRBV29-1|TRBD1
TGCAGCGTTTCGACAGGGGGCAATGGGGAGCTGTTTTTT
CSVSTGGNGELFF
>TRBJ2-5|once|TRBV5-6|-
TGTGCCAGCAGCCTACCGGACAGATTGGAGCAAGAGACCCAGTACTTC
CASSLPDRLEQETQYF
>TRBJ2-7|few|TRBV11-2|-
TGTGCCAGCAGCTTAGATTTCAGGGGAACCCTCTACGAGCAGTACTTC
CASSLDFRGTLYEQYF
>TRBJ2-3|-|TRBV5-4|-
TGTGCCAGCAGTCCCCTTCGTGCGGAGTCCACAGATACGCAGTATTTT
CASSPLRAESTDTQYF
>TRBJ2-2|-|TRBV5-1|TRBD2
TGCGCCAGCAGCTCATTACTAGCGGGGAACACCGGGGAGCTGTTTTTT
CASSSLLAGNTGELFF
>TRBJ2-2|-|TRBV9|TRBD2
TGTGCCAGCAGCTCATCCTCCGGGACTACCCACACCGGGGAGCTGTTTTTT
CASSSSSGTTHTGELFF
>TRBJ2-1|-|TRBV5-5|-
TGTGCCAGCAGGATGATCCCAGGGTTAGGGTTCTTC
CASRMIPGLGFF
>TRBJ2-7|-|TRBV10-3|-
TGTGCCATCCGTAGCGCGGACGGTTACGAGCAGTACTTC
CAIRSADGYEQYF
>TRBJ2-1|-|TRBV15|TRBD2
TGTGCCACCAGCGGCGGGGGACTAGCGTCCCATGAGCAGTTCTTC
CATSGGGLASHEQFF
>TRBJ2-4|-|TRBV7-9|TRBD2
TGTGCCAGCAGCTCGGGAGGTGTGGGGGCCAAAAACATTCAGTACTTC
CASSSGGVGAKNIQYF
>TRBJ1-1|-|TRBV28|-
TGTGCCAGCAGCCGGGGGGGAGCACGGAACACTGAAGCTTTCTTT
CASSRGGARNTEAFF
>TRBJ1-1|-|TRBV7-8|TRBD1
TGTGCCAGCAGCTTAGTCGTAGGACAGGGGAACACTGAAGCTTTCTTT
CASSLVVGQGNTEAFF
>TRBJ2-5|few|TRBV2|TRBD1
TGTGCCAGCAGGGGGGGGACAGGGCGTTGGGAGACCCAGTACTTC
CASRGGTGRWETQYF
>TRBJ1-1|-|TRBV29-1|TRBD1
TGCAGCGTTGTACTGGGACAGGGGACTGAAGCTTTCTTT
CSVVLGQGTEAFF
>TRBJ1-1|-|TRBV12-3/TRBV12-4|-
TGTGCCAGCAGTTTCCAGAGGACTGAAGCTTTCTTT
CASSFQRTEAFF
>TRBJ1-2|-|TRBV15|TRBD1
TGTGCCACCAGCATGGGGACAGGGGACAATGGCTACACCTTC
CATSMGTGDNGYTF
>TRBJ1-2|-|TRBV30|-
TGTGCCTGGACCCCGGGGGGGGCGGACTATGGCTACACCTTC
CAWTPGGADYGYTF
>TRBJ2-7|-|TRBV13|-
TGTGCCAGCAGCCAAGTCTACGAGCAGTACTTC
CASSQVYEQYF
>TRBJ2-5|once|TRBV19|TRBD2
TGTGCCAGTAGTAATCTAGCGGGGGAGACCCAGTACTTC
CASSNLAGETQYF
>TRBJ1-5|-|TRBV19|-
TGTGCCAGTAGTATCATCTATAGCAATCAGCCCCAGCATTTT
CASSIIYSNQPQHF
>TRBJ1-2|-|TRBV5-1|TRBD1
TGCGCCAGCAGCTTGGCCCTTGGGACAGGCGGCTACACCTTC
CASSLALGTGGYTF
>TRBJ2-7|once|TRBV7-8|-
TGTGCCAGCAGCCCCCTCCACGAGCAGTACTTC
CASSPLHEQYF
>TRBJ1-2|-|TRBV7-9|-
TGTGCCAGCAGCTTACAGGCCGGGAGTGGCTACACCTTC
CASSLQAGSGYTF
>TRBJ2-7|-|TRBV19|-
TGTGCCAGTAGTATAGCCCGGGACTACGAGCAGTACTTC
CASSIARDYEQYF
>TRBJ1-2|-|TRBV5-6|TRBD1
TGTGCCAGCAGCTTGGAGTGGACAGGGGGGGATGGCTACACCTTC
CASSLEWTGGDGYTF
>TRBJ2-7|-|TRBV14|-
TGTGCCAGCAGCCTTCATCAGTCCTACGAGCAGTACTTC
CASSLHQSYEQYF